Following are 19 T cell receptor beta chains from one sample sequenced in a study of shared clonotypes between healthy human individuals. Method: immunoSEQ multiplex PCR; TCRdb's copy keeps in-frame clones and lacks some. This table has 2.5 million or so clones, just over 90% appearing once. The material sequenced was naive CD4+ T cells sorted from blood. Subset in this sample: CD45RA+ positively selected. These receptors were collected from a man aged 18 to 35 in good health.

This clone was recorded only once. CDR3 nucleotides: TGTGCCAGCAGCGCCCCCACGGACAGGGGGCAGACGAACACCGGGGAGCTGTTTTTT. This translates into CASSAPTDRGQTNTGELFF. The rearrangement links TRBV7-3 to TRBJ2-2; 11 bases are a match to TRBD1. CDR1 is SGHTA and CDR2 is FQGTGA in the germline V gene. The CDR3 has 19 residues. The ends lost 5 bases at V and 0 bases at J; junction bases unmatched: 11.

The chain has TRBV5-1 and TRBJ2-5; D ambiguous. V dropped 2 bases and J dropped 5 bases, with 10 bases sitting between them. CDR1 is SGHRS and CDR2 is YFSETQ in the germline V gene. The CDR3 consists of 13 residues. CDR3 DNA sequence: TGCGCCAGCAGCTTTACAATGCATGAGACCCAGTACTTC. Its translation is CASSFTMHETQYF.

This clone was seen a single time. The gene calls are TRBV30 and TRBJ2-2; TRBD2 agrees at 8 bases. The germline V gene encodes CDR1 GTSNPN and CDR2 SVGIG (reference sequence). With 3 bases clipped from V and 6 bases from J, the junction kept 12 bases outside the gene matches. The CDR3 is 16 amino acids. The CDR3 loop is CAWSALTSAQAGELFF. In DNA, the CDR3 is TGTGCCTGGAGCGCACTGACTAGCGCTCAGGCCGGGGAGCTGTTTTTT.

A word on this clone: Its ends do not fully match the called genes, so a read error is possible. The chain has TRBV6-5 and TRBJ1-4; D gene ambiguous. CDR1 is MNHEY and CDR2 is SVGAGI in the germline V gene. The CDR3 extends over 12 amino acids. The CDR3 bases are TGTGCCATCAGTTTGGACGGGGAAAAACTGTTTTTT. This translates into CAISLDGEKLFF.

This clone was counted a few times. Other nucleotide sequences in the sample specify the same CDR3. The chain combines TRBV5-1 with TRBJ1-5, with D uncertain. Looked up from germline, CDR1 is SGHRS and CDR2 is YFSETQ. The CDR3 is 13 residues long. The V gene lost 0 bases and the J gene lost 3 bases, with 4 bases spanning the gap. CDR3 loop: CASSLAPNQPQHF. The DNA of the CDR3 is TGCGCCAGCAGCTTGGCTCCCAATCAGCCCCAGCATTTT.

The chain recombines TRBV6-1 with TRBJ1-3, with D tentatively TRBD1 (6 bases). Trimming cost V 3 bases and J 4 bases, with 10 bases left between them. The CDR3 extends over 14 amino acids. Per the germline V gene, CDR1 is MNHNS and CDR2 is SASEGT. This CDR3 reads CASSERGKGNTIYF. In DNA form, the CDR3 reads TGTGCCAGCAGTGAGAGGGGGAAAGGAAACACCATATATTTT.

The chain couples TRBV6-1 to TRBJ2-3, with 13 bases identical to TRBD2. The CDR3 has 16 amino acids. With 4 bases clipped from V and 3 bases from J, the junction kept 4 bases outside the gene matches. The germline V gene encodes CDR1 MNHNS and CDR2 SASEGT. The CDR3 loop reads CASSAMGLAGTDTQYF. In DNA form, the CDR3 reads TGTGCCAGCAGTGCCATGGGACTAGCGGGGACAGATACGCAGTATTTT.

The V and J genes are TRBV4-3 and TRBJ2-3; TRBD1 agrees at 9 bases. V lost 0 bases, J lost 11 bases, and 12 bases stayed unmatched. The CDR3 contains 16 residues. Germline V lookup: CDR1 LGHNA, CDR2 YSLEER. The CDR3 region has the DNA TGCGCCAGCAGCCAAGATAGTGGACAGGGGATTTCCCGGCAGTATTTT. Its protein product is CASSQDSGQGISRQYF.

To note about this clone: At one end the junction does not follow the germline gene, possibly because of a read error. Other nucleotide sequences in the sample specify the same CDR3. The chain is built from TRBV30 and TRBJ1-5; TRBD1 agrees at 8 bases. Germline V CDR1 and CDR2: GTSNPN, SVGIG (reference sequence). This CDR3 is 14 amino acids long. CDR3 nucleotide sequence: TGTGCCTGGGGACGGGGACAGGAGAATCAGCCCCAGCACTTT. Protein: CAWGRGQENQPQHF.

Of note for this clone: Other DNA sequences in this sample translate to the same CDR3. The chain links TRBV5-1 to TRBJ1-1; D call uncertain. Trimming stripped 0 bases from V and 1 base from J, with 4 bases between. Per the germline V gene, CDR1 is SGHRS and CDR2 is YFSETQ. This CDR3 contains 13 residues. The CDR3 protein is CASSLATNTEAFF. The CDR3 DNA reads TGCGCCAGCAGCTTGGCCACGAACACTGAAGCTTTCTTT.

The V and J genes are TRBV6-6 and TRBJ1-3; weak D call: TRBD1 (5 bases). CDR1 MNHNY and CDR2 SVGAGI come from the germline V gene (reference sequence). The ends were cut back, 1 base at V and 5 bases at J, with 9 bases in the middle. CDR3 size: 14 residues. CDR3 protein: CASSYFQGRNTIYF. CDR3 sequence (DNA): TGTGCCAGCAGTTACTTCCAGGGAAGAAACACCATATATTTT.

The chain links TRBV5-1 to TRBJ1-2, with D possibly being TRBD1 (5 bases). V lost 4 bases and J 4 bases, leaving 8 bases between the germline ends. Germline CDR1 is SGHRS and CDR2 is YFSETQ. The CDR3 is made up of 12 amino acids. CDR3 sequence: CASSIDSYGYTF. Here the CDR3 DNA reads TGCGCCAGCAGCATTGACAGCTATGGCTACACCTTC.

The chain carries TRBV28 and TRBJ2-7; 11 bases are a match to TRBD1. CDR3 length: 14 amino acids. Unmatched junction bases numbered 3, after V lost 2 bases and J lost 6 bases. Germline V lookup: CDR1 MDHEN, CDR2 SYDVKM. This CDR3 is CASSLGTGGTEQYF. In DNA form, the CDR3 reads TGTGCCAGCAGTTTAGGGACAGGGGGAACCGAGCAGTACTTC.

The CDR3 spells CASRSTGEATEAFF. The CDR3 region has the DNA TGTGCCAGCAGGTCGACAGGTGAGGCCACTGAAGCTTTCTTT. The chain links TRBV18 to TRBJ1-1, with D possibly matching TRBD1 (6 bases). CDR1 is KGHSH, CDR2 LQKENI, per germline. Trimming took off 8 bases at V and 4 bases at J, with 17 bases between the two ends. This CDR3 spans 14 amino acids.

This clone was seen once. The V gene is TRBV4-1, the J gene TRBJ2-5, with 10 bases aligning to TRBD2. The CDR3 length is 13 residues. V gave up 8 bases and J gave up 2 bases; unmatched junction bases: 2. Germline CDR1 MGHRA, CDR2 YSYEKL. This CDR3 is CASGLAVQETQYF. CDR3 nucleotides: TGCGCCAGCGGACTAGCGGTGCAAGAGACCCAGTACTTC.

As to this clone: The same CDR3 can be traced to other DNA sequences in this sample. V gene TRBV5-1 combines with J gene TRBJ2-2; D gene uncertain. V lost 0 bases, J lost 0 bases, and 6 bases lay in between. Germline-derived CDR1 and CDR2 are SGHRS and YFSETQ. The CDR3 is 15 residues long. The CDR3 region has the DNA TGCGCCAGCAGCTTGGGCAGTCCGAACACCGGGGAGCTGTTTTTT. Translated, it gives CASSLGSPNTGELFF.

This chain links TRBV9 with TRBJ1-4; D perhaps matches TRBD1 (5 bases). Germline assignment: CDR1 SGDLS and CDR2 YYNGEE. The CDR3 spans 14 residues. With 0 bases removed from V and 8 bases from J, the gap between germline ends came to 11 bases. Here the CDR3 reads CASSVEGVGEKLFF. Written as DNA, the CDR3 is TGTGCCAGCAGCGTAGAAGGGGTCGGCGAAAAACTGTTTTTT.

Concerning this clone: Germline and junction disagree at one end, which may indicate a read error. The chain employs TRBV7-7 and TRBJ2-7; 9 bases match TRBD2. From germline, CDR1 is SSHAT and CDR2 FNYEAQ (reference sequence). The CDR3 is made up of 14 amino acids. CDR3 coding DNA: TGTGCTAGCATCCAGCGGGAGGAAAGGACCGAGCAGTACTTC. It specifies CASIQREERTEQYF.

The chain employs TRBV5-1 and TRBJ2-1; unclear D gene. The CDR3 length is 12 residues. The germline CDR1 and CDR2 sequences are SGHRS and YFSETQ. V was trimmed by 0 bases and J by 9 bases, leaving 7 bases between them. CDR3: CASSLGFTEQFF. DNA for the CDR3: TGCGCCAGCAGCTTGGGGTTTACTGAGCAGTTCTTC.